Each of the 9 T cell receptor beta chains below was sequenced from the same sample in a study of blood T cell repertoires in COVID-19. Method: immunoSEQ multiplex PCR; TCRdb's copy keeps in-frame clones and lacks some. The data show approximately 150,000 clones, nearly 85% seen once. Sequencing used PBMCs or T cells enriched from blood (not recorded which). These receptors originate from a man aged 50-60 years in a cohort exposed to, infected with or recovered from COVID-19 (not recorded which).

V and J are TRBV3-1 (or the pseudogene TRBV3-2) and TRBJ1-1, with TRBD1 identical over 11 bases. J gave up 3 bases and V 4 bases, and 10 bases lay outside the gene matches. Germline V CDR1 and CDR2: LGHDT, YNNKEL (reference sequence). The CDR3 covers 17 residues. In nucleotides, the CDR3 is TGTGCCAGCAGCCGAGGGACAGGGGGATGGTTCGACACTGAAGCTTTCTTT. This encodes CASSRGTGGWFDTEAFF.

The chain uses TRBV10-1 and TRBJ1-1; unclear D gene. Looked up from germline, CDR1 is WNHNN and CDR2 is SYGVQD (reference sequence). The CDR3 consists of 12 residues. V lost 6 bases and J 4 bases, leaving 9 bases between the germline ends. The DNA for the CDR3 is TGCGCCAGCAGCCCGGGATTCACTGAAGCTTTCTTT. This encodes CASSPGFTEAFF.

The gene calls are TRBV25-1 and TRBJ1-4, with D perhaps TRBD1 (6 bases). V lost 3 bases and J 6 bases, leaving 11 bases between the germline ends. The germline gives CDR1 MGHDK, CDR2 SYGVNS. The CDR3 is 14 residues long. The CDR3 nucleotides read TGTGCCAGCAGTGACCAGGGGAGGGATGAAAAACTGTTTTTT. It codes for CASSDQGRDEKLFF.

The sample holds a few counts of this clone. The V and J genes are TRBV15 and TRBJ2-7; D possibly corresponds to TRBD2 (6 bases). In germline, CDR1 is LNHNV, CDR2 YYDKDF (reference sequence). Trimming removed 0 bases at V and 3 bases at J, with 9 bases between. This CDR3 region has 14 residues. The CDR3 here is CATSREGGGYEQYF. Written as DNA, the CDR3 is TGTGCCACCAGCAGAGAGGGAGGCGGCTACGAGCAGTACTTC. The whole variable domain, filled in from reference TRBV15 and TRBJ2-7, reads DAMVIQNPRYQVTQFGKPVTLSCSQTLNHNVMYWYQQKSSQAPKLLFHYYDKDFNNEADTPDNFQSRRPNTSFCFLDIRSPGLGDTAMYLCATSREGGGYEQYFGPGTRLTVT.

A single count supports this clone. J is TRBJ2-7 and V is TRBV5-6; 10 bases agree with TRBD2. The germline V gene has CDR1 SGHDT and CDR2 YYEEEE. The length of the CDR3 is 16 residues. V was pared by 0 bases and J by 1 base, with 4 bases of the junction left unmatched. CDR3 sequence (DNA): TGTGCCAGCAGCTTGGGTCTAGCGGGAGTATCCTACGAGCAGTACTTC. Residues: CASSLGLAGVSYEQYF.

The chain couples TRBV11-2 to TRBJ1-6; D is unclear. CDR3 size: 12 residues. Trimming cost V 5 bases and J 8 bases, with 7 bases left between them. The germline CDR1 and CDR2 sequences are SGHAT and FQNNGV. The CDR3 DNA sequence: TGTGCCAGCAGCGAAGAGTATTCACCCCTCCACTTT. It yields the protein CASSEEYSPLHF. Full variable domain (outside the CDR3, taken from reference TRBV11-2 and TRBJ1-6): EAGVAQSPRYKIIEKRQSVAFWCNPISGHATLYWYQQILGQGPKLLIQFQNNGVVDDSQLPKDRFSAERLKGVDSTLKIQPAKLEDSAVYLCASSEEYSPLHFGNGTRLTVT.

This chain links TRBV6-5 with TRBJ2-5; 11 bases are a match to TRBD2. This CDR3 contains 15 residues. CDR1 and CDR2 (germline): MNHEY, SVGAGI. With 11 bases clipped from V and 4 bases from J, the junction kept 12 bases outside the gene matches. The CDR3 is CACRDGSGRGETQYF. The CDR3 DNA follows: TGTGCCTGCCGGGACGGTAGCGGGAGGGGAGAGACCCAGTACTTC.

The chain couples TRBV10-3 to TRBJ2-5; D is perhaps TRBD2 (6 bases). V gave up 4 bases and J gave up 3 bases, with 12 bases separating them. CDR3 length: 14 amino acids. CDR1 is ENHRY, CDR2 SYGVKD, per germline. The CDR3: CAISALTGEETQYF. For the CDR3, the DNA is TGTGCCATCAGTGCCCTGACGGGAGAAGAGACCCAGTACTTC.

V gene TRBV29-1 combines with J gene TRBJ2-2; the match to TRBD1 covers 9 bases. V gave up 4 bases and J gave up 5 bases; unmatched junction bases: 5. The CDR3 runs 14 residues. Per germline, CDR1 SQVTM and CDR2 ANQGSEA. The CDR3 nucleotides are TGCAGCGTTGCAAGGACAGGGGTAACCGGGGAGCTGTTTTTT. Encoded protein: CSVARTGVTGELFF.